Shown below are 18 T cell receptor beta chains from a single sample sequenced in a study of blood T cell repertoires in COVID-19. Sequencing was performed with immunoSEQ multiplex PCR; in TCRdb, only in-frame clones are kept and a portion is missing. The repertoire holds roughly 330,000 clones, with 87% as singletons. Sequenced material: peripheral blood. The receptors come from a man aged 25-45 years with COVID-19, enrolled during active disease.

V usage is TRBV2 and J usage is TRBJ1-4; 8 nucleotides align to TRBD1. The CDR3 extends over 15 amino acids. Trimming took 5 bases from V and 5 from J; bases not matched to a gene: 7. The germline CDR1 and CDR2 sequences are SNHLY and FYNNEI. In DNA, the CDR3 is TGTGCCAGCAGTTTTGGGGGACAGGCCAATGAAAAACTGTTTTTT. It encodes CASSFGGQANEKLFF.

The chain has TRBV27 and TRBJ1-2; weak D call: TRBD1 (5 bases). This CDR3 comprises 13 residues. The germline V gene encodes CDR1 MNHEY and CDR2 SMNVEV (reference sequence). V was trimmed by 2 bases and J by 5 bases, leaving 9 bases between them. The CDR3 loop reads CASSLGHKYGYTF. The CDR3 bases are TGTGCCAGCAGTTTAGGACACAAATATGGCTACACCTTC.

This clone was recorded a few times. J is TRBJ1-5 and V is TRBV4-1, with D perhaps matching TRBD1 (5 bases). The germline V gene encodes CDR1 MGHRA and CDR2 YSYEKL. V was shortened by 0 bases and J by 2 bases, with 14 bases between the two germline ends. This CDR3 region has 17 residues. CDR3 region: CASSQDQGIRGNQPQHF. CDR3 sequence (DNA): TGCGCCAGCAGCCAAGATCAGGGTATCAGGGGCAATCAGCCCCAGCATTTT.

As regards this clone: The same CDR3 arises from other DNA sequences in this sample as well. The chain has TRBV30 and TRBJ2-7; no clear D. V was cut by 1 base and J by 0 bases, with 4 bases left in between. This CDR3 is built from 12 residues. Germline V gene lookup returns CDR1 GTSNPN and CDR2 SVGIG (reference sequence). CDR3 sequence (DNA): TGTGCCTGGAGTGGAGGCTCCTACGAGCAGTACTTC. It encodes CAWSGGSYEQYF.

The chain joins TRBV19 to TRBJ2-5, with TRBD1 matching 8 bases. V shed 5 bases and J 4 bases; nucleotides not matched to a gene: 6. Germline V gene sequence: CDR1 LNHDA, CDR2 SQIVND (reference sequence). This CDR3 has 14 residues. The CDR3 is CASSFADRGETQYF. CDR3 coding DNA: TGTGCCAGTAGTTTCGCCGACAGGGGAGAGACCCAGTACTTC. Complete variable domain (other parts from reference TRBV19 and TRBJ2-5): DGGITQSPKYLFRKEGQNVTLSCEQNLNHDAMYWYRQDPGQGLRLIYYSQIVNDFQKGDIAEGYSVSREKKESFPLTVTSAQKNPTAFYLCASSFADRGETQYFGPGTRLLVL.

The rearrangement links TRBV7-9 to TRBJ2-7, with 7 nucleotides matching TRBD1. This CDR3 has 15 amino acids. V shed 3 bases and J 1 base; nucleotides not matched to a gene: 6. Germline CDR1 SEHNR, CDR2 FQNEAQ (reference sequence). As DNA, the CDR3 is TGTGCCAGCAGCTTGAGACAGGGTTTATCCTACGAGCAGTACTTC. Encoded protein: CASSLRQGLSYEQYF.

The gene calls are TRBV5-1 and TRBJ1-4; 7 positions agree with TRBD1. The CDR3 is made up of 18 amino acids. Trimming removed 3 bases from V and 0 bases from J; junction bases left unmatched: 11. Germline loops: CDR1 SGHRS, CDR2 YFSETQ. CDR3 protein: CASSSFMTGPTTNEKLFF. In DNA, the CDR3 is TGCGCCAGCAGCTCTTTCATGACAGGGCCAACAACTAATGAAAAACTGTTTTTT.

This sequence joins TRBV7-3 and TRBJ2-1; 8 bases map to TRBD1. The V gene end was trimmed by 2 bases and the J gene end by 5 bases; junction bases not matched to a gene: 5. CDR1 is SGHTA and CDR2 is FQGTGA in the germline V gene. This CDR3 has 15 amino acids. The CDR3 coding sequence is TGTGCCAGCAGCTTACGTCAGGGGGCAAACAATGAGCAGTTCTTC. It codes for CASSLRQGANNEQFF.

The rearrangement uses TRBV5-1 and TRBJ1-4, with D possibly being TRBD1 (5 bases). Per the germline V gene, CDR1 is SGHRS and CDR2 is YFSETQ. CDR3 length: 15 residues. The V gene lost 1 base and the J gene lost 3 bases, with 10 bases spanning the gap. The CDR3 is CASSLWGGSNEKLFF. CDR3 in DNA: TGCGCCAGCAGCTTGTGGGGGGGTTCTAATGAAAAACTGTTTTTT.

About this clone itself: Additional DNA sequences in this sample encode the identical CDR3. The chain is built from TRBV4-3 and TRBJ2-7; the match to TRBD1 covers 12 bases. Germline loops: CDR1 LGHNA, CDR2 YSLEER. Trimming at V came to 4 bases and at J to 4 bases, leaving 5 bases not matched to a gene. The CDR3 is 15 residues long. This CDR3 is CASSPGTGGTYEQYF. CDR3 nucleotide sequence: TGCGCCAGCAGCCCGGGGACAGGGGGCACATACGAGCAGTACTTC.

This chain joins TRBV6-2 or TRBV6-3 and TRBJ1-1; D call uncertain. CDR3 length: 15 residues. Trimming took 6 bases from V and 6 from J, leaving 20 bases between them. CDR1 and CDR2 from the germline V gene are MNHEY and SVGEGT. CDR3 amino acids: CASSPLKTPVPEAFF. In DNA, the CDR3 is TGTGCCAGCAGCCCTCTAAAGACACCCGTCCCTGAAGCTTTCTTT.

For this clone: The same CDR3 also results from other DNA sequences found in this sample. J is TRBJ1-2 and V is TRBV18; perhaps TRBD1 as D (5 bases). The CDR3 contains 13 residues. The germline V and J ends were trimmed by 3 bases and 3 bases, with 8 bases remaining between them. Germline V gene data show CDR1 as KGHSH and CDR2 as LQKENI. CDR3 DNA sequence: TGTGCCAGCTCACCGGACACGGACTATGGCTACACCTTC. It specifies CASSPDTDYGYTF.

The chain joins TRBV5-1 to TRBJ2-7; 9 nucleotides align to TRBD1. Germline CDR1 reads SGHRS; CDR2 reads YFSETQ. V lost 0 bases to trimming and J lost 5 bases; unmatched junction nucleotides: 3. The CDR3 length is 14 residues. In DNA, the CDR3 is TGCGCCAGCAGCTTGGAGCGACAGGGGGACGAGCAGTACTTC. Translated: CASSLERQGDEQYF.

The CDR3 DNA is TGTGCCAGCTCACCGACTTCAACTAATGAAAAACTGTTTTTT. It codes for CASSPTSTNEKLFF. The chain joins TRBV18 to TRBJ1-4; D unresolved. CDR1 and CDR2 (germline): KGHSH, LQKENI. The V end lost 3 bases, the J end lost 0 bases, and 5 bases lay between the germline ends. The CDR3 is made up of 14 amino acids.

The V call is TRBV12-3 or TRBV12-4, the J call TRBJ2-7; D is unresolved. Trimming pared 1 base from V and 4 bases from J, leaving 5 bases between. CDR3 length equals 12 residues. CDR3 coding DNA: TGTGCCAGCAGTTTAGTAGAATACGAGCAGTACTTC. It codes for CASSLVEYEQYF.

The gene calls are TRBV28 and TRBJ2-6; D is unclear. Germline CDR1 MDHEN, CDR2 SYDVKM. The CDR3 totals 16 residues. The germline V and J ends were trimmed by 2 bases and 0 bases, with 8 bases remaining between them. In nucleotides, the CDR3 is TGTGCCAGCAGTTTACCCTTTAGCTCTGGGGCCAACGTCCTGACTTTC. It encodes CASSLPFSSGANVLTF.

The CDR3 sequence is CASSTGQMPEAFF. The CDR3 DNA reads TGTGCCAGCAGCACAGGGCAGATGCCTGAAGCTTTCTTT. The chain joins TRBV12-3 or TRBV12-4 to TRBJ1-1; maybe TRBD1 (6 bases). This CDR3 has 13 residues. The V gene lost 6 bases and the J gene lost 6 bases, with 14 bases spanning the gap.

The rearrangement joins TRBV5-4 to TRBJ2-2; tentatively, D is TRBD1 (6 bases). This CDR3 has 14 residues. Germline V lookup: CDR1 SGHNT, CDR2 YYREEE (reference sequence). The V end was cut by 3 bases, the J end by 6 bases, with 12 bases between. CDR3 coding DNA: TGTGCCAGCAGCTGGGGGACAATGGCCGGGGAGCTGTTTTTT. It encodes CASSWGTMAGELFF.